Each of the 26 T cell receptor beta chains below was sequenced from the same sample in a study of blood T cell repertoires in COVID-19 (dated by TCRdb to between 2020 and 2021). The library was generated by the immunoSEQ multiplex PCR assay. Imported from immuneACCESS, the table was reduced by TCRdb to in-frame sequences with V and J called. These copies leave out some clones; in studies compared against another copy, an unresolved V gene accounts for under half, and the cause of the remainder is not known. The table for this sample lists 75,000 to 100,000 clones; about 87% of them were counted only once. The top ten hold 20% of the sample. Sequencing was done on a sample of peripheral blood. Every receptor here comes from a human donor in a cohort sampled during active COVID-19.

The chain is built from TRBV7-8 and TRBJ1-1; D is ambiguous. Trimming removed 4 bases at V and 0 bases at J, with 18 bases between. The V gene's germline CDR1 is SGHVS and CDR2 FQNEAQ. There are 17 residues in the CDR3. The CDR3: CASSSPSRVTLNTEAFF. The CDR3 bases are TGTGCCAGCAGCTCCCCCTCCCGGGTTACTTTGAACACTGAAGCTTTCTTT.

The chain combines TRBV6-4 with TRBJ1-2; 10 bases agree with TRBD1. Looked up from germline, CDR1 is MRHNA and CDR2 is SNTAGT. This CDR3 spans 13 amino acids. With 10 bases clipped from V and 6 bases from J, the junction kept 8 bases outside the gene matches. This CDR3 is CAKKDRGRDGYTF. CDR3 DNA sequence: TGTGCCAAAAAGGACAGGGGGAGGGATGGCTACACCTTC.

This sequence joins TRBV19 and TRBJ2-3, with TRBD2 as a possible D gene (5 bases). CDR1 and CDR2 from the germline V gene are LNHDA and SQIVND (reference sequence). V was trimmed by 11 bases and J by 0 bases, leaving 18 bases between them. CDR3 length: 15 residues. The CDR3 DNA reads TGTGCCTCGAAGTCTACTAGTTCTAGCACAGATACGCAGTATTTT. Translated: CASKSTSSSTDTQYF.

The chain couples TRBV20-1 to TRBJ2-7, with D maybe TRBD1 (6 bases). Germline-derived CDR1 and CDR2 are DFQATT and SNEGSKA (reference sequence). The CDR3 extends over 11 amino acids. Trimming stripped 7 bases from V and 7 bases from J, with 14 bases between. In DNA, the CDR3 is TGCAGTGTGTCCAGGGGCGGGGAGCAGTACTTC. Translating gives CSVSRGGEQYF.

The chain uses TRBV15 and TRBJ2-3, with 11 bases aligning to TRBD1. Trimming at V came to 8 bases and at J to 3 bases, leaving 1 base not matched to a gene. The length of the CDR3 is 13 residues. Germline loops: CDR1 LNHNV, CDR2 YYDKDF (reference sequence). The CDR3 here is CATGQGATDTQYF. The CDR3, as DNA: TGTGCCACCGGACAGGGGGCTACAGATACGCAGTATTTT.

This chain connects TRBV7-7 to TRBJ2-7; 7 bases line up with TRBD2. This CDR3 has 15 amino acids. From germline, CDR1 is SSHAT and CDR2 FNYEAQ (reference sequence). Losses at the gene ends were 1 base for V and 4 bases for J; bases not matched to a gene: 7. CDR3 amino acids: CASSLGAGAPYEQYF. In DNA form, the CDR3 reads TGTGCCAGCAGCTTAGGGGCGGGAGCCCCGTACGAGCAGTACTTC.

The table lists this clone with a count of one. The V and J genes are TRBV6-1 and TRBJ1-6; 7 nucleotides line up with TRBD1. Germline CDR1 is MNHNS and CDR2 is SASEGT. V dropped 3 bases and J dropped 0; count of bases not matched to a gene: 8. This CDR3 is 18 amino acids long. CDR3 region: CASSDPRDRLSYNSPLHF. The CDR3 nucleotides read TGTGCCAGCAGTGATCCCCGGGACAGACTCTCCTATAATTCACCCCTCCACTTT.

The chain uses TRBV2 and TRBJ2-1; 7 bases align to TRBD2. The CDR3 is 15 amino acids. V shed 6 bases, J shed 4 bases, and the junction held 9 bases outside the gene matches. CDR1 and CDR2 from the germline V gene are SNHLY and FYNNEI. The DNA of the CDR3 is TGTGCCAGCAGCTCTAGCGGAGACCGTTACAATGAGCAGTTCTTC. Its protein product is CASSSSGDRYNEQFF.

This rearrangement joins TRBV7-2 to TRBJ2-3, with no clear D. CDR1 SGHTA and CDR2 FQGNSA come from the germline V gene. The CDR3 loop spans 16 amino acids. Trimming removed 5 bases at V and 9 bases at J, with 24 bases between. Written as DNA, the CDR3 is TGTGCCAGCAGCCTTCAATTGTCGGCAGCGCACGGAACGCAGTATTTT. Translating gives CASSLQLSAAHGTQYF.

Relative to its sample, this clone is large. This chain joins TRBV10-1 and TRBJ2-1; 9 nucleotides line up with TRBD2. CDR1 WNHNN and CDR2 SYGVQD come from the germline V gene (reference sequence). Trimming removed 5 bases from V and 7 bases from J; junction bases left unmatched: 12. The CDR3 has 16 residues. For the CDR3, the DNA is TGCGCCAGCAGTCACCCCCCTAGCGGGATGAATAATGAGCAGTTCTTC. Amino acid sequence: CASSHPPSGMNNEQFF.

The chain recombines TRBV11-3 with TRBJ2-2, with unresolved D. Germline V gene lookup returns CDR1 SGHNT and CDR2 YENEEA. V lost 1 base and J 6 bases, leaving 6 bases between the germline ends. There are 13 residues in the CDR3. The CDR3 is CASSLGEAGELFF. The CDR3 nucleotides read TGTGCCAGCAGCTTAGGAGAAGCCGGGGAGCTGTTTTTT. The full variable domain, in which reference TRBV11-3 and TRBJ2-2 provide the parts outside the CDR3, is EAGVVQSPRYKIIEKKQPVAFWCNPISGHNTLYWYLQNLGQGPELLIRYENEEAVDDSQLPKDRFSAERLKGVDSTLKIQPAELGDSAVYLCASSLGEAGELFFGEGSRLTVL.

V and J are TRBV7-2 and TRBJ1-4, with unresolved D. This CDR3 contains 14 residues. Germline CDR1 SGHTA, CDR2 FQGNSA. V was shortened by 2 bases and J by 7 bases, with 11 bases between the two germline ends. Here the CDR3 reads CASSLLGGLEKLFF. The CDR3 region has the DNA TGTGCCAGCAGCTTACTCGGAGGGCTTGAAAAACTGTTTTTT.

The chain recombines TRBV25-1 with TRBJ1-2; the D is unclear. Trimming left V 4 bases short and J 4 bases short, with 10 bases between. The CDR3 sequence is 13 residues long. Germline V lookup: CDR1 MGHDK, CDR2 SYGVNS. CDR3 coding DNA: TGTGCCAGCAGTGGACTGCGGGGCTATGGCTACACCTTC. Protein: CASSGLRGYGYTF.

The chain recombines TRBV23-1 with TRBJ2-3, with D possibly matching TRBD1 (7 bases). TRBV23-1 is known as an ORF, though its function is uncertain. This CDR3 has 21 amino acids. Trimming left V 3 bases short and J 2 bases short, with 30 bases between. Written as DNA, the CDR3 is TGCGCCAGCAGTCACCGCACCCGACAGGGAGGATTCGTAGGGCACACAGATACGCAGTATTTT. Residues: CASSHRTRQGGFVGHTDTQYF.

The chain is built from TRBV2 and TRBJ1-2; D ambiguous. This CDR3 spans 14 amino acids. CDR1 is SNHLY, CDR2 FYNNEI, per germline. Trimming shortened V by 6 bases and J by 0 bases, and 11 bases separated the two germline ends. In DNA form, the CDR3 reads TGTGCCAGCAGCCGACACCCGACTAACTATGGCTACACCTTC. Its protein product is CASSRHPTNYGYTF.

The V gene is TRBV11-2, the J gene TRBJ2-1; D is unclear. The V end lost 0 bases, the J end lost 12 bases, and 18 bases lay between the germline ends. Germline V gene data show CDR1 as SGHAT and CDR2 as FQNNGV. The CDR3 is 15 amino acids. The CDR3 sequence: CASSLEPGSGVVQFF. CDR3 coding DNA: TGTGCCAGCAGCTTAGAGCCCGGCTCGGGTGTGGTGCAGTTCTTC.

The rearrangement joins TRBV9 to TRBJ2-5; D is undetermined. The V end lost 0 bases, the J end lost 2 bases, and 14 bases lay between the germline ends. CDR1 and CDR2 from the germline V gene are SGDLS and YYNGEE. The CDR3 covers 16 residues. The CDR3 bases are TGTGCCAGCAGCGTAGGCCAGGTTAATTCTCAAGAGACCCAGTACTTC. Translation gives CASSVGQVNSQETQYF.

The CDR3 is CSARGSAPSTF. For the CDR3, the DNA is TGCAGTGCAAGGGGGTCTGCCCCCAGCACCTTC. The chain couples TRBV20-1 to TRBJ1-2, with D perhaps matching TRBD1 (6 bases). Trimming cost V 6 bases and J 13 bases, with 18 bases left between them. Germline-derived CDR1 and CDR2 are DFQATT and SNEGSKA (reference sequence). The CDR3 consists of 11 residues.

The chain uses TRBV4-1 and TRBJ2-3; 11 nucleotides line up with TRBD2. Unmatched junction bases numbered 1, after V lost 1 base and J lost 4 bases. There are 15 residues in the CDR3. CDR1 is MGHRA, CDR2 YSYEKL, per germline. The CDR3 here is CASSQVAGGPDTQYF. In nucleotides, the CDR3 is TGCGCCAGCAGCCAAGTAGCGGGAGGGCCAGATACGCAGTATTTT.

This chain joins TRBV9 and TRBJ2-3; no firm D call. There are 14 residues in the CDR3. Germline CDR1 SGDLS, CDR2 YYNGEE. Deletions cut 2 bases from V and 2 bases from J, with 9 bases between. The CDR3 nucleotides read TGTGCCAGCAGCGTGAGGCAGTCCACAGATACGCAGTATTTT. Translated, it gives CASSVRQSTDTQYF. The full variable domain, its missing parts supplied by reference TRBV9 and TRBJ2-3, is DSGVTQTPKHLITATGQRVTLRCSPRSGDLSVYWYQQSLDQGLQFLIQYYNGEERAKGNILERFSAQQFPDLHSELNLSSLELGDSALYFCASSVRQSTDTQYFGPGTRLTVL.

The chain joins TRBV10-1 to TRBJ2-7; 11 nucleotides line up with TRBD2. The ends lost 7 bases at V and 0 bases at J; junction bases unmatched: 17. From germline, CDR1 is WNHNN and CDR2 SYGVQD (reference sequence). This CDR3 is 19 amino acids long. The CDR3 loop is CASNHNKGASGGSSYEQYF. CDR3 coding DNA: TGCGCCAGCAATCATAACAAGGGGGCTAGCGGGGGGAGCTCCTACGAGCAGTACTTC.

The chain has TRBV3-1 (or the pseudogene TRBV3-2) and TRBJ2-5, with D possibly matching TRBD2 (6 bases). The tail of the sequence fits TRBJ2-7 better, so the J call may be wrong. The CDR3 totals 14 residues. Germline CDR1 LGHDT, CDR2 YNNKEL (reference sequence). The CDR3 region is CASSQGYGRYEQYF. In DNA, the CDR3 is TGTGCCAGCAGCCAAGGTTACGGGAGATACGAGCAGTACTTC.

The chain couples TRBV9 to TRBJ2-7; 9 nucleotides line up with TRBD2. The J segment lost 7 bases and the V segment lost 2 bases, leaving 10 bases of the junction unmatched. The germline gives CDR1 SGDLS, CDR2 YYNGEE. The CDR3 consists of 15 residues. As DNA, the CDR3 is TGTGCCAGCAGCGTCGGGTTAGCGGGAGTTGGGGAGCAGTACTTC. Translation gives CASSVGLAGVGEQYF.

J is TRBJ2-7 and V is TRBV19; 8 bases align to TRBD1. The CDR3 totals 15 residues. Losses at the gene ends were 7 bases for V and 2 bases for J; bases not matched to a gene: 10. Germline CDR1 LNHDA, CDR2 SQIVND (reference sequence). Here the CDR3 DNA reads TGTGCCAGTATTAACACAGGGGGTCCAACCTACGAGCAGTACTTC. Its translation: CASINTGGPTYEQYF.

The J gene is TRBJ1-3, the V gene TRBV5-5; D might be TRBD1 (5 bases). Germline CDR1 reads SGHKS; CDR2 reads YYEKEE (reference sequence). Trimming took 0 bases from V and 6 from J, leaving 16 bases between them. This CDR3 contains 16 residues. CDR3 sequence reads: CASSLAGQGELNTIYF. In DNA form, the CDR3 reads TGTGCCAGCAGCTTGGCCGGCCAGGGTGAACTAAACACCATATATTTT.

The genes are TRBV5-4 and TRBJ2-7; 7 positions agree with TRBD1. Germline V CDR1 and CDR2: SGHNT, YYREEE (reference sequence). This CDR3 comprises 13 residues. V gave up 1 base and J gave up 7 bases; unmatched junction bases: 5. Here the CDR3 DNA reads TGTGCCAGCAGCTTGAAGGGGGCCGGGGAGCAGTACTTC. It codes for CASSLKGAGEQYF.